These T cell receptor beta chains were read from a single sample in a study of blood T cell repertoires in COVID-19. Assay: immunoSEQ multiplex PCR; the TCRdb copy retains only in-frame clones and omits some. The profile covers more than 200,000 clones, with around 90% appearing a single time and roughly 1.6% taken by the ten largest. The sample consisted of PBMCs or T cells enriched from blood (not recorded which). The receptors originated from a woman in her forties or fifties who had recovered from COVID-19. The CDR3 runs from the conserved cysteine through the conserved F or W. D genes are given only for firm matches. Clone size is stated in some rows and not others, as once, few, many or a class when expanded.

j_call clone_size d_call v_call cdr3_nt cdr3_aa
TRBJ1-5 . TRBD1 TRBV27 TGTGCCAGCAGTTTTACACAGGGGCTGGGTCAAGCTCAGCCCCAGCATTTT CASSFTQGLGQAQPQHF
TRBJ1-6 . TRBD1 TRBV30 TGTGCCTGGAGCCAGGACAGGGATTCACCCCTCCACTTT CAWSQDRDSPLHF
TRBJ1-4 . TRBD1 TRBV5-1 TGCGCCAAACAGGGGTGCAGGGGTAATGAAAAACTGTTTTTT CAKQGCRGNEKLFF
TRBJ2-2 . . TRBV12-3/TRBV12-4 TGTGCCAGCAGACCACAGGGCTCCGGGGAGCTGTTTTTT CASRPQGSGELFF
TRBJ2-3 . . TRBV7-2 TGTGCCAGCAGCTCAGTACGGGCTAGCGGCACAGATACGCAGTATTTT CASSSVRASGTDTQYF
TRBJ1-2 . . TRBV16 TGTGCCAGCAGCCCCCTCAGGACAGAGAATAACTATGGCTACACCTTC CASSPLRTENNYGYTF
TRBJ2-1 . . TRBV27 TGTGCCAGCCGCCACAATTGGGGACTCAAGGATGAGCAGTTCTTC CASRHNWGLKDEQFF
TRBJ2-5 . TRBD2 TRBV5-6 TGTGCCAGCAGCTTGAAAACGGGGGGGTACCAAGAGACCCAGTACTTC CASSLKTGGYQETQYF
TRBJ2-3 . . TRBV5-5 TGTGCCAGCAGCTTGGGACATTCAGATACGCAGTATTTT CASSLGHSDTQYF
TRBJ2-7 . . TRBV6-5 TGTGCCAGCAGTTCGGGGTGGAGCTCCTACGAGCAGTACTTC CASSSGWSSYEQYF
TRBJ1-5 . TRBD1 TRBV28 TGTGCCAGCAGTGCCCGGACAGGCTTTAATCAGCCCCAGCATTTT CASSARTGFNQPQHF
TRBJ2-3 . TRBD2 TRBV2 TGTGCCAGCTCCTGGCTAGCGGGAGGGAGAGGGAAAGATACGCAGTATTTT CASSWLAGGRGKDTQYF
TRBJ2-7 . TRBD2 TRBV5-1 TGCGCCAGCAGCCCAACTAGCGGCACCTACGAGCAGTACTTC CASSPTSGTYEQYF
TRBJ1-1 once . TRBV7-8 TGTGCCAGCAGCTTTGGCAGTTTGAACACTGAAGCTTTCTTT CASSFGSLNTEAFF
TRBJ1-1 . . TRBV28 TGTGCCAGCAGTTTAAGTCTTAGAAGTAAAGCTTTCTTT CASSLSLRSKAFF
TRBJ1-2 once . TRBV10-2 TGCGCCAGCAGTGAGGGACAGACAACCTATGGCTACACCTTC CASSEGQTTYGYTF
TRBJ1-2 . TRBD1 TRBV24-1 TGTGCCACCAGTGATACGACAGGGGGCGGCTACACCTTC CATSDTTGGGYTF
TRBJ1-6 . . TRBV3-1/TRBV3-2 TGTGCCAGCAGCGGGCGGGATTCACCCCTCCACTTT CASSGRDSPLHF
TRBJ1-2 . TRBD1 TRBV7-3 TGTGCCAGCAGCAGCCGGGACAGCGGTGGCTACACCTTC CASSSRDSGGYTF
TRBJ2-7 . TRBD1 TRBV9 TGTGCCAGCAGCGGGGGACAGGGGCCCTACGAGCAGTACTTC CASSGGQGPYEQYF
TRBJ2-7 . TRBD1 TRBV5-1 TGCGCCAGCAGGCGTACCGGGACAGACTCCTACGAGCAGTACTTC CASRRTGTDSYEQYF
TRBJ2-7 . TRBD2 TRBV27 TGTGCCAGCAGTGGGGGGACTAGCGGGTTTACCTACGAGCAGTACTTC CASSGGTSGFTYEQYF
TRBJ2-1 once TRBD2 TRBV11-2 TGTGCCAGCAGCTTCGCGAGCGGGATTCAGGGTGAGCAGTTCTTC CASSFASGIQGEQFF
TRBJ2-2 . TRBD2 TRBV2 TGTGCCAGCAGTGGGGGACTAGCGGCGAACACCGGGGAGCTGTTTTTT CASSGGLAANTGELFF
TRBJ2-3 . TRBD2 TRBV5-6 TGTGCCAGCAGCTTGGCTAGCGGAACAGATACGCAGTATTTT CASSLASGTDTQYF
TRBJ2-7 . TRBD2 TRBV19 TGTGCCAGTAGTCAGGGACTAGCGGAGGGGATCTACGTGCTGGACTTC CASSQGLAEGIYVLDF
TRBJ2-7 . TRBD1 TRBV19 TGTGCCAGTAGTCGAGGGACAGACGCCTACGAGCAGTACTTC CASSRGTDAYEQYF
TRBJ1-6 medium-sized . TRBV6-2/TRBV6-3 TGTGCCAGCAGTAGAGAACCGGACAGCGGAAGACCCCTCCACTTT CASSREPDSGRPLHF
TRBJ2-1 . TRBD2 TRBV7-9 TGTGCCAGCAGCTTAGGGTCTAGCGGAAACAATGAGCAGTTCTTC CASSLGSSGNNEQFF
TRBJ1-1 . . TRBV5-1 TGCGCCAGCAGCCCCCCCGGGGGAAACACTGAAGCTTTCTTT CASSPPGGNTEAFF
TRBJ1-2 . . TRBV4-1 TGCGCCAGCAGCCAAGGATCCGGTCGCGGCTATGGCTACACCTTC CASSQGSGRGYGYTF
TRBJ1-5 . TRBD1 TRBV4-1 TGCGCCAGCAGCCAAGACCCTATCGACAGGGTGTTTGAGCCCCAGCATTTT CASSQDPIDRVFEPQHF
TRBJ2-1 . . TRBV18 TGTGCCAGCTCACCGCTAGGCTCCTACAATGAGCAGTTCTTC CASSPLGSYNEQFF